This entry lists 32 T cell receptor beta chains sequenced from one sample in a study of blood T cell repertoires in COVID-19 (dated by TCRdb to about 2020). Library preparation was by the immunoSEQ multiplex PCR assay. The source is immuneACCESS, and TCRdb retained only in-frame sequences with V and J called. Part of the clones is not carried over; for the studies checked, unresolved V genes explain less than half of this, and the remainder is unexplained. The sample has approximately 31,000 clones on record, around 87% of them singletons. The ten largest clones add up to roughly 1.6% of the sample. The specimen was peripheral blood. These receptors were taken from a man in his 60s with active COVID-19.

The rearrangement links TRBV4-1 to TRBJ1-2, with D possibly matching TRBD1 (5 bases). The germline gives CDR1 MGHRA, CDR2 YSYEKL. This CDR3 comprises 13 residues. V lost 4 bases to trimming and J lost 5 bases, with 11 bases between them. The CDR3 nucleotides are TGCGCCAGCAGCCCCGGCGGGACGTATGGCTACACCTTC. This translates into CASSPGGTYGYTF.

This chain joins TRBV18 and TRBJ2-6; TRBD1 matches at 7 bases. Germline V lookup: CDR1 KGHSH, CDR2 LQKENI. V shed 0 bases, J shed 1 base, and the junction held 9 bases outside the gene matches. This CDR3 is built from 19 residues. The CDR3 region has the DNA TGTGCCAGCTCACCACCCCCGGGACAGAGGGGGTCTGGGGCCAACGTCCTGACTTTC. Translating gives CASSPPPGQRGSGANVLTF.

The chain's CDR3 is CASSESRTGSVQYF. In nucleotides, the CDR3 is TGCGCCAGCAGTGAGTCGCGTACAGGGAGCGTGCAGTACTTC. The V gene is TRBV10-1, the J gene TRBJ2-7; possibly TRBD1 for D (6 bases). This CDR3 is 14 amino acids long. The germline CDR1 and CDR2 sequences are WNHNN and SYGVQD (reference sequence). Trimming removed 0 bases at V and 9 bases at J, with 15 bases between.

The chain employs TRBV5-8 and TRBJ2-5, with 12 bases aligning to TRBD2. The germline V gene encodes CDR1 SGHTS and CDR2 YDEGEE. With 2 bases clipped from V and 3 bases from J, the junction kept 5 bases outside the gene matches. This CDR3 region has 16 residues. CDR3: CASSFGRLAGEETQYF. The CDR3 DNA follows: TGTGCCAGCAGCTTCGGGCGACTAGCGGGGGAAGAGACCCAGTACTTC.

The chain uses TRBV7-7 and TRBJ2-2; 8 bases are shared with TRBD1. Trimming removed 1 base from V and 9 bases from J; junction bases left unmatched: 4. Germline CDR1 SSHAT, CDR2 FNYEAQ (reference sequence). The CDR3 spans 14 residues. The CDR3 bases are TGTGCCAGCAGCTTAGGACAGGGGCAGAGGGAGCTGTTTTTT. Translating it yields CASSLGQGQRELFF.

This chain links TRBV18 with TRBJ1-5, with D maybe TRBD1 (5 bases). CDR3 length: 12 amino acids. Trimming took 2 bases from V and 6 from J, leaving 5 bases between them. Looked up from germline, CDR1 is KGHSH and CDR2 is LQKENI. The CDR3 here is CASSPTGQPQHF. The CDR3 nucleotides read TGTGCCAGCTCACCAACAGGTCAGCCCCAGCATTTT.

This chain uses TRBV30 with TRBJ1-3, with TRBD1 matching 7 bases. This CDR3 is 13 amino acids long. Germline assignment: CDR1 GTSNPN and CDR2 SVGIG (reference sequence). V trimming: 4 bases; J trimming: 2 bases; junction bases outside the gene matches: 2. CDR3 in amino acids: CAWTTGAGNTIYF. CDR3 DNA sequence: TGTGCCTGGACTACAGGGGCTGGAAACACCATATATTTT.

This chain joins TRBV7-9 and TRBJ1-1; the D is unclear. The germline V and J ends were trimmed by 7 bases and 5 bases, with 14 bases remaining between them. CDR1 SEHNR and CDR2 FQNEAQ come from the germline V gene (reference sequence). The CDR3 spans 13 residues. Here the CDR3 reads CASTRGRGTEAFF. The CDR3 bases are TGTGCCAGCACTCGAGGGCGAGGGACTGAAGCTTTCTTT.

This chain links TRBV2 with TRBJ2-7; possibly TRBD1 for D (5 bases). The CDR3 totals 14 residues. Germline CDR1 SNHLY, CDR2 FYNNEI. The V gene lost 7 bases and the J gene lost 0 bases, with 13 bases spanning the gap. The CDR3 DNA follows: TGTGCCAGCACCAGGGTCGGACCCTCCTACGAGCAGTACTTC. Its protein is CASTRVGPSYEQYF.

V is TRBV7-3 and J is TRBJ2-5; 10 bases align to TRBD1. Unmatched junction bases numbered 5, after V lost 3 bases and J lost 4 bases. Germline CDR1 is SGHTA and CDR2 is FQGTGA. The CDR3 length is 15 residues. In DNA, the CDR3 is TGTGCCAGCAGCTTGACAGGGGGCGGTCGAGAGACCCAGTACTTC. Encoded protein: CASSLTGGGRETQYF.

The V call is TRBV2, the J call TRBJ1-2; 9 nucleotides align to TRBD1. V gave up 6 bases and J gave up 8 bases; unmatched junction bases: 7. Germline CDR1 SNHLY, CDR2 FYNNEI. This CDR3 region has 13 residues. The CDR3 region is CASSQQGARGYTF. CDR3 DNA: TGTGCCAGCAGCCAACAGGGGGCGCGGGGCTACACCTTC.

The chain combines TRBV12-3 or TRBV12-4 with TRBJ2-5; the D is unclear. V lost 5 bases and J 3 bases, leaving 7 bases between the germline ends. The CDR3 runs to 12 residues. The CDR3 nucleotides read TGTGCCAGCAGTCGAGGTGAAGAGACCCAGTACTTC. This gives the protein CASSRGEETQYF.

The V and J genes are TRBV6-1 and TRBJ2-7; TRBD1 matches at 9 bases. Germline trimming cut 1 base from V and 2 bases from J; bases unmatched to any gene: 3. Germline CDR1 and CDR2: MNHNS and SASEGT. The CDR3 sequence is 15 residues long. The CDR3 sequence: CASSEVGTGTYEQYF. CDR3 sequence (DNA): TGTGCCAGCAGTGAAGTGGGGACAGGGACCTACGAGCAGTACTTC.

V is TRBV5-1 and J is TRBJ2-1; perhaps TRBD1 as D (6 bases). Trimming pared 0 bases from V and 8 bases from J, leaving 12 bases between. The CDR3 is made up of 14 amino acids. CDR1 is SGHRS and CDR2 is YFSETQ in the germline V gene. This chain's CDR3 is CASSLGQVVDEQFF. The CDR3 DNA is TGCGCCAGCAGCTTGGGACAGGTAGTAGATGAGCAGTTCTTC.

The V and J genes are TRBV7-9 and TRBJ1-1, with 7 bases aligning to TRBD1. There are 16 residues in the CDR3. Germline V CDR1 and CDR2: SEHNR, FQNEAQ (reference sequence). V lost 5 bases and J lost 4; bases outside the gene matches: 13. CDR3 bases: TGTGCCAGCAGCCCCCCCGAGACAGGGTATAGCACTGAAGCTTTCTTT. It translates to CASSPPETGYSTEAFF.

In this sample, this clone turned up once. The J gene is TRBJ1-2, the V gene TRBV11-1; D gene unclear. V dropped 2 bases and J dropped 0 bases, with 7 bases sitting between them. Per germline, CDR1 SGHAT and CDR2 FQDESV (reference sequence). The CDR3 sequence is 14 residues long. Here the CDR3 reads CASSLTDSNYGYTF. The CDR3 DNA is TGTGCCAGCAGCTTAACTGATTCTAACTATGGCTACACCTTC. The full variable domain, completed using reference TRBV11-1 and TRBJ1-2, is EAEVAQSPRYKITEKSQAVAFWCDPISGHATLYWYRQILGQGPELLVQFQDESVVDDSQLPKDRFSAERLKGVDSTLKIQPAELGDSAMYLCASSLTDSNYGYTFGSGTRLTVV.

The chain joins TRBV28 to TRBJ2-5; 12 bases align to TRBD1. The CDR3 covers 16 residues. With 2 bases clipped from V and 4 bases from J, the junction kept 5 bases outside the gene matches. From germline, CDR1 is MDHEN and CDR2 SYDVKM. The CDR3 sequence is CASSLAGQGARETQYF. For the CDR3, the DNA is TGTGCCAGCAGTTTAGCGGGACAGGGGGCACGAGAGACCCAGTACTTC.

The chain employs TRBV7-8 and TRBJ1-5; D remains unclear. Per germline, CDR1 SGHVS and CDR2 FQNEAQ. V shed 1 base and J shed 3 bases, with 4 bases lying between them. This CDR3 has 13 residues. CDR3 in DNA: TGTGCCAGCAGCTTAGACATCAATCAGCCCCAGCATTTT. Protein: CASSLDINQPQHF.

V gene TRBV19 combines with J gene TRBJ2-3, with 8 nucleotides matching TRBD1. CDR1 LNHDA and CDR2 SQIVND come from the germline V gene (reference sequence). Trimming at V came to 0 bases and at J to 4 bases, leaving 9 bases not matched to a gene. The CDR3 length is 17 residues. The CDR3 sequence is CASSIDFRDRRSDTQYF. CDR3 nucleotide sequence: TGTGCCAGTAGTATAGATTTCAGGGACAGGAGATCAGATACGCAGTATTTT. The variable domain in full, with the rest retrieved from reference TRBV19 and TRBJ2-3, is DGGITQSPKYLFRKEGQNVTLSCEQNLNHDAMYWYRQDPGQGLRLIYYSQIVNDFQKGDIAEGYSVSREKKESFPLTVTSAQKNPTAFYLCASSIDFRDRRSDTQYFGPGTRLTVL.

The chain couples TRBV9 to TRBJ2-3, with 7 bases lining up with TRBD2. This CDR3 contains 17 residues. V lost 2 bases to trimming and J lost 0 bases; unmatched junction nucleotides: 9. Germline-derived CDR1 and CDR2 are SGDLS and YYNGEE. The CDR3 DNA reads TGTGCCAGCAGCGTTGACCCGGGGGGACGTAGCACAGATACGCAGTATTTT. Amino acids: CASSVDPGGRSTDTQYF.

CDR3 amino acids: CASSLRAQGAIMAGELFF. The CDR3 DNA reads as TGTGCCAGCAGCTTACGAGCACAGGGGGCTATAATGGCCGGGGAGCTGTTTTTT. The chain recombines TRBV7-9 with TRBJ2-2, with TRBD1 matching 9 bases. This CDR3 region has 18 residues. CDR1 is SEHNR, CDR2 FQNEAQ, per germline (reference sequence). The ends lost 2 bases at V and 6 bases at J; junction bases unmatched: 13. The whole variable domain, remainder taken from reference TRBV7-9 and TRBJ2-2, is DTGVSQNPRHKITKRGQNVTFRCDPISEHNRLYWYRQTLGQGPEFLTYFQNEAQLEKSRLLSDRFSAERPKGSFSTLEIQRTEQGDSAMYLCASSLRAQGAIMAGELFFGEGSRLTVL.

This chain connects TRBV4-3 to TRBJ1-6, with D possibly TRBD1 on 5 matching bases. Trimming removed 2 bases at V and 9 bases at J, with 14 bases between. CDR1 LGHNA and CDR2 YSLEER come from the germline V gene. There are 15 residues in the CDR3. CDR3 in DNA: TGCGCCAGCAGCCAACTGGGGGGGTTCGGTTCACCCCTCCACTTT. Residues: CASSQLGGFGSPLHF.

The CDR3 DNA is TGTGCCAGCAGGCGAAGGGGGACCAAACCCTACGAGCAGTACTTC. Amino acid sequence: CASRRRGTKPYEQYF. The chain uses TRBV3-1 (or the pseudogene TRBV3-2) and TRBJ2-7; possibly TRBD1 for D (6 bases). Germline V gene data show CDR1 as LGHDT and CDR2 as YNNKEL (reference sequence). CDR3 length: 15 amino acids. V was clipped by 6 bases and J by 2 bases, with 17 bases between them.

This rearrangement joins TRBV9 to TRBJ1-4, with 7 bases fitting TRBD1. There are 14 residues in the CDR3. Germline CDR1 reads SGDLS; CDR2 reads YYNGEE. Trimming at V came to 3 bases and at J to 7 bases, leaving 6 bases not matched to a gene. CDR3 residues: CASSAGGDSEKLFF. CDR3 in DNA: TGTGCCAGCAGCGCCGGGGGGGACAGTGAAAAACTGTTTTTT.

Here the CDR3 reads CASSGGDGGGQPQHF. The CDR3 nucleotides are TGTGCCAGCAGTGGCGGGGACGGCGGGGGTCAGCCCCAGCATTTT. V and J are TRBV9 and TRBJ1-5; TRBD1 is a possible D gene (5 bases). V was trimmed by 5 bases and J by 6 bases, leaving 18 bases between them. Per the germline V gene, CDR1 is SGDLS and CDR2 is YYNGEE. This CDR3 is 15 amino acids long.

The chain employs TRBV5-8 and TRBJ1-3; D may be TRBD1 (6 bases). The CDR3 is made up of 15 amino acids. In germline, CDR1 is SGHTS, CDR2 YDEGEE. V was cut by 0 bases and J by 4 bases, with 11 bases left in between. As DNA, the CDR3 is TGTGCCAGCAGCTTGGAAACCGGGACAGGAAACACCATATATTTT. The encoded protein is CASSLETGTGNTIYF.

This chain joins TRBV4-2 and TRBJ1-5; TRBD1 might be the D (5 bases). This CDR3 has 15 residues. V shed 4 bases and J shed 5 bases, with 15 bases lying between them. Germline assignment: CDR1 LGHNA and CDR2 YNFKEQ. In nucleotides, the CDR3 is TGTGCCAGCAGCCCGGGGGGGGAGAGGGATCAGCCCCAGCATTTT. Translation: CASSPGGERDQPQHF.

The chain couples TRBV7-2 to TRBJ2-3; D ambiguous. V was clipped by 1 base and J by 2 bases, with 7 bases between them. In germline, CDR1 is SGHTA, CDR2 FQGNSA. There are 14 residues in the CDR3. The CDR3 is CASSLGLYTDTQYF. The CDR3 DNA is TGTGCCAGCAGCTTAGGTCTATACACAGATACGCAGTATTTT.

As DNA, the CDR3 is TGTGCCAGTAGTATAGGGGGTCAGGGGGCCTACACCGGGGAGCTGTTTTTT. Translated, it gives CASSIGGQGAYTGELFF. V and J are TRBV19 and TRBJ2-2, with 8 bases identical to TRBD1. This CDR3 comprises 17 residues. Germline assignment: CDR1 LNHDA and CDR2 SQIVND (reference sequence). V shed 1 base, J shed 3 bases, and the junction held 7 bases outside the gene matches.

This clone was recorded a few times. This rearrangement joins TRBV29-1 to TRBJ1-1; weak D call: TRBD1 (6 bases). Germline CDR1 and CDR2: SQVTM and ANQGSEA. This CDR3 is 12 amino acids long. The V and J ends lost 4 bases and 11 bases respectively, with 17 bases between them. The CDR3 DNA sequence: TGCAGCGTTGTCAGTCAGGGGCTCAACGCTTTCTTT. As protein: CSVVSQGLNAFF.

This chain joins TRBV11-2 and TRBJ1-1; no clear D. Germline CDR1 reads SGHAT; CDR2 reads FQNNGV. The CDR3 runs 15 residues. V gave up 2 bases and J gave up 1 base, with 11 bases separating them. This chain's CDR3 is CASSLRGQWNTEAFF. The CDR3 DNA sequence: TGTGCCAGCAGCTTAAGAGGGCAGTGGAACACTGAAGCTTTCTTT.

The chain uses TRBV27 and TRBJ2-2; TRBD1 matches at 10 bases. Trimming took 6 bases from V and 5 from J; bases not matched to a gene: 6. This CDR3 spans 15 amino acids. Germline V lookup: CDR1 MNHEY, CDR2 SMNVEV (reference sequence). This chain's CDR3 is CASRRQGARTGELFF. In nucleotides, the CDR3 is TGTGCCAGCAGACGACAGGGGGCGAGGACCGGGGAGCTGTTTTTT.